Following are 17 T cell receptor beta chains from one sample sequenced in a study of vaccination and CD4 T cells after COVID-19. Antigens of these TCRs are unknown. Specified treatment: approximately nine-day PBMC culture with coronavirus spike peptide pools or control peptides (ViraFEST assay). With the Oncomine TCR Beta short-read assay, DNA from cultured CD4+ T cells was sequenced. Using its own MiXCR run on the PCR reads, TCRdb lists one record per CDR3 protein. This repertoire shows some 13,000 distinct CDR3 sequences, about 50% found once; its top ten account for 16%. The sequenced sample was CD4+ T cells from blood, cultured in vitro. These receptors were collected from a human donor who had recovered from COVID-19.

CDR3 protein: CASSLQGSSGNTIYF. CDR3 coding DNA: TGTGCCAGCAGCTTACAGGGCAGCTCTGGAAACACCATATATTTT. The genes are TRBV7-3 and TRBJ1-3, with D possibly being TRBD1 (5 bases). This CDR3 has 15 residues. Germline V gives CDR1 SGHTA, CDR2 FQGTGA. The V and J ends lost 2 bases and 0 bases respectively, with 8 bases between them.

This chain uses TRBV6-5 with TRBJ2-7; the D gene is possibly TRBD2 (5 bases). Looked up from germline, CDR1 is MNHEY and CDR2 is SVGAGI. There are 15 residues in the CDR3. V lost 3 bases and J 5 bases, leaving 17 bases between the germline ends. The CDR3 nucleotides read TGTGCCAGCAGTTATTCGGACGCCCACGGGGACGAGCAGTACTTC. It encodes CASSYSDAHGDEQYF.

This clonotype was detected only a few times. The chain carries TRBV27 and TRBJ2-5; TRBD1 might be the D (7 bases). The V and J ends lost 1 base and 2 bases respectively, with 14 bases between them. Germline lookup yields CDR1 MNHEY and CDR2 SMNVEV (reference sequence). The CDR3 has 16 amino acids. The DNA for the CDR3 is TGTGCCAGCAGTTTATGGGGCGGGACAGTTCAAGAGACCCAGTACTTC. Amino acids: CASSLWGGTVQETQYF.

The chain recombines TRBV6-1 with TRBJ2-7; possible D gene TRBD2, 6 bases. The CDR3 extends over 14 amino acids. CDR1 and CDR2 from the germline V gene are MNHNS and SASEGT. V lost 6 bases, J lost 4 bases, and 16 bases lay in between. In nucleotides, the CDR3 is TGTGCCAGCAGAAAAGCGGGTGCTGGGTACGAGCAGTACTTC. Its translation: CASRKAGAGYEQYF.

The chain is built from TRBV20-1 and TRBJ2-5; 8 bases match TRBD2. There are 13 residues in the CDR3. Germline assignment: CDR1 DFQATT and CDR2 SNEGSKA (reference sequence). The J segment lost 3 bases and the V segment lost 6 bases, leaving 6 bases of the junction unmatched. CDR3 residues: CSAGWRGEETQYF. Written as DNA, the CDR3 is TGCAGTGCCGGGTGGCGGGGGGAAGAGACCCAGTACTTC.

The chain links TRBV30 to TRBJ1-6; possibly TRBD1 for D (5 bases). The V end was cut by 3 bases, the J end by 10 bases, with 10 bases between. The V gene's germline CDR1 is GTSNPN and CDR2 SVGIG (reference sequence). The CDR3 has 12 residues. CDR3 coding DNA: TGTGCCTGGAGCAGGGTCGGCTCACCCCTCCACTTT. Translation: CAWSRVGSPLHF.

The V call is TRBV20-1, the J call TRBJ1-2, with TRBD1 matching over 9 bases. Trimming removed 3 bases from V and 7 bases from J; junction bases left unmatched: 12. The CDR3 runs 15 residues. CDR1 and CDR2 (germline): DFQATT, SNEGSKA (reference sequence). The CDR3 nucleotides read TGCAGTGCTAGTCTTTCGGGACAGGGTTTCGCTGGCTACACCTTC. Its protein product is CSASLSGQGFAGYTF.

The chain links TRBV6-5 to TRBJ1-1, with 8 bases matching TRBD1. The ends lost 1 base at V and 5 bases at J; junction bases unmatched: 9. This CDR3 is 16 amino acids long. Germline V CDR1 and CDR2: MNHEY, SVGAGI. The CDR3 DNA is TGTGCCAGCAGTTACTACCGGACAGGGCTAGGAACTGAAGCTTTCTTT. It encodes CASSYYRTGLGTEAFF.

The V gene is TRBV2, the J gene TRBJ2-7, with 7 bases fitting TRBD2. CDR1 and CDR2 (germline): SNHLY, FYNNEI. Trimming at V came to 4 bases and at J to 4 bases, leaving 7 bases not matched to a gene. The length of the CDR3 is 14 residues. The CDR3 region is CASSVIGLVYEQYF. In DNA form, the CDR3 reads TGTGCCAGCAGTGTGATTGGACTAGTGTACGAGCAGTACTTC.

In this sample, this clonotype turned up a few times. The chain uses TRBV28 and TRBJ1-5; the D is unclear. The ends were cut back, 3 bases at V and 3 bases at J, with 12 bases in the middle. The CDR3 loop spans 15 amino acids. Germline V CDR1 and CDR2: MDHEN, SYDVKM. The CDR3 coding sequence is TGTGCCAGCAGTTTGGCTCGGGCGTTCAATCAGCCCCAGCATTTT. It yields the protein CASSLARAFNQPQHF.

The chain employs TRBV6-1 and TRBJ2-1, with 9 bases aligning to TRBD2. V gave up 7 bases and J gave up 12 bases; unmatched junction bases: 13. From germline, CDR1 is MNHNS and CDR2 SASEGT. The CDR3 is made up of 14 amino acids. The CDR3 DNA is TGTGCCAGCATAGCGGGAGACGGTTCGGTTTGGCAGTTCTTC. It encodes CASIAGDGSVWQFF.

CDR3 in DNA: TGTGCCAGCAGCCATACGGGGCCCACACCCTCTGGAAACACCATATATTTT. This encodes CASSHTGPTPSGNTIYF. The chain uses TRBV7-2 and TRBJ1-3; D might be TRBD1 (5 bases). With 5 bases removed from V and 0 bases from J, the gap between germline ends came to 17 bases. The CDR3 contains 17 residues. Germline V CDR1 and CDR2: SGHTA, FQGNSA.

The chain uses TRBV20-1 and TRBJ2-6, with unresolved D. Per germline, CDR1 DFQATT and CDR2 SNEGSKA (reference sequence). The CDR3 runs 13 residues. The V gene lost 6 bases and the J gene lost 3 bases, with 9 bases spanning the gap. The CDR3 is CSAPGYGANVLTF. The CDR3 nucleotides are TGCAGTGCACCGGGCTATGGGGCCAACGTCCTGACTTTC.

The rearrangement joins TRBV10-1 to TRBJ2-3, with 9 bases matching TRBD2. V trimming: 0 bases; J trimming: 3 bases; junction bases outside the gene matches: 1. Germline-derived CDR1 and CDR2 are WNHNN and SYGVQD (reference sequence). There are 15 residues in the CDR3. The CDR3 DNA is TGCGCCAGCAGTGAGTCTAGCGGGGGAACAGATACGCAGTATTTT. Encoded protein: CASSESSGGTDTQYF.

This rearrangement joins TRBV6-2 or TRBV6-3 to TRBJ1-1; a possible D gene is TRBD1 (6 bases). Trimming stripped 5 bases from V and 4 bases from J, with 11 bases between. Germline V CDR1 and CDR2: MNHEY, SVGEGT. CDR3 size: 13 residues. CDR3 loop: CASSALGGTEAFF. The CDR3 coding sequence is TGTGCCAGCAGTGCGTTAGGGGGCACTGAAGCTTTCTTT.

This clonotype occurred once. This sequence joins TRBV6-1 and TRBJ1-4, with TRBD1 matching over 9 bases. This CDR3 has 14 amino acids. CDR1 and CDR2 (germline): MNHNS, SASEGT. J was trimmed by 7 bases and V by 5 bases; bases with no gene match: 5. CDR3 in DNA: TGTGCCAGCAGTAAGACAGGGGGAAGTGAAAAACTGTTTTTT. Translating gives CASSKTGGSEKLFF.

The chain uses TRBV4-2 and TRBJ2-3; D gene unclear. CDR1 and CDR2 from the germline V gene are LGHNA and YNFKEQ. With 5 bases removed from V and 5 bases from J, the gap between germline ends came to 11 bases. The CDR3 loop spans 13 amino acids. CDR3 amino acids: CASSTRPGDTQYF. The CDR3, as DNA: TGTGCCAGCAGCACCCGCCCGGGAGATACGCAGTATTTT.